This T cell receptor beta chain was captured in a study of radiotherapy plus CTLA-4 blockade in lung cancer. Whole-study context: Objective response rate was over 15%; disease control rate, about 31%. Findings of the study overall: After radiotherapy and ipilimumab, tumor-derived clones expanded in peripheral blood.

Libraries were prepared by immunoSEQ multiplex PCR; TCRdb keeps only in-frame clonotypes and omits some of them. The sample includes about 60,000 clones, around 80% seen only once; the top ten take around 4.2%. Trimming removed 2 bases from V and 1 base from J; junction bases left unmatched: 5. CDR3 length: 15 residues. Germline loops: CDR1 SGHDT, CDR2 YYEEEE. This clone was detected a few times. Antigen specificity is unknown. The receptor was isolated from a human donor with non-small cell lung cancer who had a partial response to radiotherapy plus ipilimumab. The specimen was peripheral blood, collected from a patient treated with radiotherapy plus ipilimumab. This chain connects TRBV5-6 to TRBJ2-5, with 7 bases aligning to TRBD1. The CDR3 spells CASSFEGAGQETQYF. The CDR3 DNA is TGTGCCAGCAGCTTCGAGGGGGCAGGCCAAGAGACCCAGTACTTC.